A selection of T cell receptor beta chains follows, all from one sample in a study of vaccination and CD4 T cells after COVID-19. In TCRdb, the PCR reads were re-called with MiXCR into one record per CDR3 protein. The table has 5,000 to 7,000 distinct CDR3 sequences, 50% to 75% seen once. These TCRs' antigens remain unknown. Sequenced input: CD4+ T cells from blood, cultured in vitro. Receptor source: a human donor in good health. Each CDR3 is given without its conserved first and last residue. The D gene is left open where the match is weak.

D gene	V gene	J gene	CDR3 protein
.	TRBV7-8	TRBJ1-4	ASSLARGGEKLF
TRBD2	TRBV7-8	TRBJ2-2	ASSFLRLAGGTGELF
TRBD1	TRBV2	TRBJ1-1	ASNNRQGGNTEAF
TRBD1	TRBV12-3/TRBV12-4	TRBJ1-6	ASSDTSGTGFNSPLH
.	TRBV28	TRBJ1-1	ASSSSFGGARTEAF
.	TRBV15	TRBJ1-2	ATSRDRREGYT
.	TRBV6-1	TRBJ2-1	AISGILGNEQF
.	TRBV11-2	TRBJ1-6	ASSLDRRNSPLH
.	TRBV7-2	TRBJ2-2	ASSPSVGNTGELF
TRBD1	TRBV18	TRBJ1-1	ASSLKQGVDTEAF
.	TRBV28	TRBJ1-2	ASSLFGPSSYGYT
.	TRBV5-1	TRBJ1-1	ASRRQLNTEAF
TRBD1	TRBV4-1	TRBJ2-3	ASSITGGLSTDTQY
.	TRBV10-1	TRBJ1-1	ASKKTTGYTEAF
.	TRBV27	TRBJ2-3	ASSSPFGLVDTDTQY
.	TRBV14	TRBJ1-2	ASSQGGTYGYT
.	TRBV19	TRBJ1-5	ASTRESGTPNQPQH
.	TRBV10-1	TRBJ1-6	ASKPGNSSPLH
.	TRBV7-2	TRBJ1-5	ASSLWGGGNQPQH
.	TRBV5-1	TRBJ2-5	ASSPYREGETQY
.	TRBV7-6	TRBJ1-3	ASSAGGQQGHTIY
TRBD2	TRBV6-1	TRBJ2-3	ATHPSGDTDTQY
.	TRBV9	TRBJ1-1	ASSVSPGTREAF
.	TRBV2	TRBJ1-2	ASSPGGFSREYGYT
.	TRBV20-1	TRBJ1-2	SARVYRDYGYT
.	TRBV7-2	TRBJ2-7	ASSLRGSYEQY
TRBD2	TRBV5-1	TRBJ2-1	ASGGGGRDYNEQF